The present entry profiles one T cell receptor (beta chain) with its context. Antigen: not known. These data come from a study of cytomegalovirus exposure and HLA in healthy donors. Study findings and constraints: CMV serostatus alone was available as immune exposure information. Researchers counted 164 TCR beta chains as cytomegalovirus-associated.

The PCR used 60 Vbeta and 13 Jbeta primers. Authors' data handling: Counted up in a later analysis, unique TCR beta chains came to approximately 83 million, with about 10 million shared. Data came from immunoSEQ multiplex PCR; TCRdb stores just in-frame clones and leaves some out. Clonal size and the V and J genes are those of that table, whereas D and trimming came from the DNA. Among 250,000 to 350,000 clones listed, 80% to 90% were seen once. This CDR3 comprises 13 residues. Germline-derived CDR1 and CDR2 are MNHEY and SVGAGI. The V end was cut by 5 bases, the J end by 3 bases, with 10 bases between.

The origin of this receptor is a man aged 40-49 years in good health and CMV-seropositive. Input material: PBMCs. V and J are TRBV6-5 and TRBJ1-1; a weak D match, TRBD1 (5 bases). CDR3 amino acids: CASSQQGYTEAFF. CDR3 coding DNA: TGTGCCAGCAGTCAGCAGGGTTACACTGAAGCTTTCTTT.